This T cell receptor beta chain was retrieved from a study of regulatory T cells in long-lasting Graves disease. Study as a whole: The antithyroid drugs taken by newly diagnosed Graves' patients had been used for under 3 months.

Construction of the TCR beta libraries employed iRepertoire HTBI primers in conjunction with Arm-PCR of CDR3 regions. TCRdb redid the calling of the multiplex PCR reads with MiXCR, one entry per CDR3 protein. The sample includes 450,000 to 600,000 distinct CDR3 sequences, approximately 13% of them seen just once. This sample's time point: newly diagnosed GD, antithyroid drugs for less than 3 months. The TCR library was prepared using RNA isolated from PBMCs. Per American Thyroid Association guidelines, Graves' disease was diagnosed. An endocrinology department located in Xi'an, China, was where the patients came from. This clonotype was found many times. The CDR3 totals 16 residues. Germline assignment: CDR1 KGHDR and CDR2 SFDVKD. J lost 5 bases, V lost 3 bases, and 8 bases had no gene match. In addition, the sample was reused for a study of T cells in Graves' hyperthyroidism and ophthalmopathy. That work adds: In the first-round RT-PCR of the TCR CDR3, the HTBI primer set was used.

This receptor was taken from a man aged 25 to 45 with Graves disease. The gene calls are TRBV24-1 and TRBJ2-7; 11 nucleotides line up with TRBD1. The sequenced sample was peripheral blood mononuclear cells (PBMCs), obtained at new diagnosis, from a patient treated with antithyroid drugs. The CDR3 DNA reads TGTGCCACCAGTGATCACCCGGGACAGGGGGGCCACGAGCAGTACTTC. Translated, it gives CATSDHPGQGGHEQYF.